This T cell receptor beta chain was documented in a study of T cells in Graves' hyperthyroidism and ophthalmopathy. Whole-study context: Peripheral blood was collected at initial diagnosis, before any treatment.

This clonotype was found many times. Regions amplified from RNA transcripts were the TCR beta CDR3 regions. The study used the HTBI primer set for a first-round RT-PCR of the TCR CDR3. TCRdb re-analysed the multiplex PCR reads in MiXCR, keeping a single row per CDR3 protein. The table shows about 740,000 distinct CDR3 sequences, with 14% occurring only once. V was cut by 6 bases and J by 4 bases, with 12 bases left in between. The germline V gene has CDR1 KGHSH and CDR2 LQKENI. CDR3 size: 13 residues. Patients aged 18 to 65 had newly diagnosed hyperthyroidism of under 2 months' duration. The study excluded patients with uncontrolled infection, other autoimmune disease, pregnancy or lactation. Clinical symptoms, serum thyroxine, TRAb, thyroid ultrasound and orbital computed tomography informed diagnoses.

The chain links TRBV18 to TRBJ1-1, with D unclear. The receptor comes from a woman between 18 and 29 years old with Graves' hyperthyroidism. Material: blood. CDR3: CASSGSGSTEAFF. CDR3 coding DNA: TGTGCCAGCTCCGGATCGGGTAGCACTGAAGCTTTCTTT.